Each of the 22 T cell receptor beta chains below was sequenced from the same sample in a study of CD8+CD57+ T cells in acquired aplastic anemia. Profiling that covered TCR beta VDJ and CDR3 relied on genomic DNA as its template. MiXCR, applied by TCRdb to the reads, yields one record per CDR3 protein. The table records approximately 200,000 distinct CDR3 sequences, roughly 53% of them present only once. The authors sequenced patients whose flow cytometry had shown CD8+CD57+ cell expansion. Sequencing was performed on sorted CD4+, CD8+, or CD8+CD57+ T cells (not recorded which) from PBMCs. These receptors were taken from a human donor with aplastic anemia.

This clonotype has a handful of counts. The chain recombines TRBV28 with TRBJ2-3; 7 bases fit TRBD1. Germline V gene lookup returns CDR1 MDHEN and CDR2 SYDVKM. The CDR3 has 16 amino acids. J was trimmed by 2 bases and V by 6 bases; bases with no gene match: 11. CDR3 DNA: TGTGCCAGCAGCGCTCCCGGGACAGACTTCACAGATACGCAGTATTTT. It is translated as CASSAPGTDFTDTQYF.

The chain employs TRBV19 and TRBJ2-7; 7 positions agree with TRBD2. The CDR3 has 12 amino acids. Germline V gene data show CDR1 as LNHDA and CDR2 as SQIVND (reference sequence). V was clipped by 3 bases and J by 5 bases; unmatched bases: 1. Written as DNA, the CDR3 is TGTGCCAGTAGTATGGGAGGGGACGAGCAGTACTTC. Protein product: CASSMGGDEQYF.

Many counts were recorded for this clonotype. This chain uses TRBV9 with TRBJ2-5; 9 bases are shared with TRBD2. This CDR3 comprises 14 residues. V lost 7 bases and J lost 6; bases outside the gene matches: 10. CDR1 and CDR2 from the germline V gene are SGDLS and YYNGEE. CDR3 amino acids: CASGPAGGTKTQYF. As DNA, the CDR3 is TGTGCCAGCGGACCAGCGGGGGGAACAAAGACCCAGTACTTC.

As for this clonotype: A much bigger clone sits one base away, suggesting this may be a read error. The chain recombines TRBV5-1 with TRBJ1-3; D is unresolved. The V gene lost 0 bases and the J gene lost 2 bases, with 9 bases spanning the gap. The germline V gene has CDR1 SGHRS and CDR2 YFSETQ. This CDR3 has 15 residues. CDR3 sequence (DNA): TGCGCCAGCAGCTTGGAGGGCCTCCCTGGAAACACCATATATTTT. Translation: CASSLEGLPGNTIYF.

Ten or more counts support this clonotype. CDR3 residues: CASSLGISNEKLFF. In DNA form, the CDR3 reads TGTGCCAGCAGCTTGGGGATAAGTAATGAAAAACTGTTTTTT. V gene TRBV5-6 combines with J gene TRBJ1-4; D gene uncertain. V lost 0 bases to trimming and J lost 4 bases, with 7 bases between them. The CDR3 has 14 amino acids. CDR1 SGHDT and CDR2 YYEEEE come from the germline V gene. The whole variable domain, remainder taken from reference TRBV5-6 and TRBJ1-4, is DAGVTQSPTHLIKTRGQQVTLRCSPKSGHDTVSWYQQALGQGPQFIFQYYEEEERQRGNFPDRFSGHQFPNYSSELNVNALLLGDSALYLCASSLGISNEKLFFGSGTQLSVL.

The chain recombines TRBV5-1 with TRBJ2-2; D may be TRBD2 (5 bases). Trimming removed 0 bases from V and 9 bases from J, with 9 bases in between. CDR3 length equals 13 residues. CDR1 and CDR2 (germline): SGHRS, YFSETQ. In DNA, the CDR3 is TGCGCCAGCAGCTTGGTCGGGGTCAGGGAGCTGTTTTTT. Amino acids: CASSLVGVRELFF.

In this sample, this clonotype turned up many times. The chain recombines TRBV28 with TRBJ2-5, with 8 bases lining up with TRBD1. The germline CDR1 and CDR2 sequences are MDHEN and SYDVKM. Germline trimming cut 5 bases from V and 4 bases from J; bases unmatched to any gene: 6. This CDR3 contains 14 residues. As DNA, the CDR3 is TGTGCCAGCAGTAATCAGGGGGCGGGAGAGACCCAGTACTTC. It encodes CASSNQGAGETQYF.

CDR3 nucleotide sequence: TGTGCCAGTAGTAACCCGGGACAGGGGGGCGTCGAGCAGTACTTC. Protein sequence: CASSNPGQGGVEQYF. The chain couples TRBV19 to TRBJ2-7; 11 positions match TRBD1. J gave up 6 bases and V 4 bases, and 8 bases lay outside the gene matches. The CDR3 spans 15 residues. CDR1 and CDR2 from the germline V gene are LNHDA and SQIVND (reference sequence).

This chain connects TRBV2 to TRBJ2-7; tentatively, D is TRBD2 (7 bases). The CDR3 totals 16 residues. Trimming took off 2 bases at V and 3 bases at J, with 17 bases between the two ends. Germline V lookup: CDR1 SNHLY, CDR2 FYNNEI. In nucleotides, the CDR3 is TGTGCCAGCAGTGAAAGGGGGGGAGTCCGAAACTACGAGCAGTACTTC. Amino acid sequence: CASSERGGVRNYEQYF.

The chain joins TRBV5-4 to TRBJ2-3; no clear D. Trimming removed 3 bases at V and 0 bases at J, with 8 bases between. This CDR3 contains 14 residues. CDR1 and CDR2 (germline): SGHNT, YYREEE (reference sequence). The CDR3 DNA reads TGTGCCAGCAGCTCGCCCCCGAGCACAGATACGCAGTATTTT. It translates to CASSSPPSTDTQYF.

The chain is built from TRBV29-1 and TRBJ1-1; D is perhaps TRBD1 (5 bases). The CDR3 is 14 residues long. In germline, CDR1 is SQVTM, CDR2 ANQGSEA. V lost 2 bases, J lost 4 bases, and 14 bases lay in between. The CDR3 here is CSVESQGVGTEAFF. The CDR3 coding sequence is TGCAGCGTTGAAAGTCAGGGAGTGGGCACTGAAGCTTTCTTT.

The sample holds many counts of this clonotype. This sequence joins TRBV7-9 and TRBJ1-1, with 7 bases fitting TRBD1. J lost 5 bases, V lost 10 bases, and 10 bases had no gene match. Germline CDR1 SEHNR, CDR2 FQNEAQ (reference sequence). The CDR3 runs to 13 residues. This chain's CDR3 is CAMKGGQGTEAFF. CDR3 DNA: TGTGCCATGAAAGGGGGCCAGGGGACTGAAGCTTTCTTT. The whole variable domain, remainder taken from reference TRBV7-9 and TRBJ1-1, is DTGVSQNPRHKITKRGQNVTFRCDPISEHNRLYWYRQTLGQGPEFLTYFQNEAQLEKSRLLSDRFSAERPKGSFSTLEIQRTEQGDSAMYLCAMKGGQGTEAFFGQGTRLTVV.

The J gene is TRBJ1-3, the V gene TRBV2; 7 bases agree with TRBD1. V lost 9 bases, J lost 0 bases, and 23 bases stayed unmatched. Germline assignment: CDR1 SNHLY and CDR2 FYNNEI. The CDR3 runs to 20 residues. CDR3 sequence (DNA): TGTGCCAGTTCAGAAATAGCCTCGAGGACAGGCACCTCCTCTGGAAACACCATATATTTT. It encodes CASSEIASRTGTSSGNTIYF.

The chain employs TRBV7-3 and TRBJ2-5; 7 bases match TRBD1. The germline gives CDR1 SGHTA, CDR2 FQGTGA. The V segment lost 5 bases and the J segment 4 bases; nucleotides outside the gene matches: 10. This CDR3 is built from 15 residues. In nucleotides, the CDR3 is TGTGCCAGCAGCCCACAGGGGACCTGGGGAGAGACCCAGTACTTC. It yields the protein CASSPQGTWGETQYF.

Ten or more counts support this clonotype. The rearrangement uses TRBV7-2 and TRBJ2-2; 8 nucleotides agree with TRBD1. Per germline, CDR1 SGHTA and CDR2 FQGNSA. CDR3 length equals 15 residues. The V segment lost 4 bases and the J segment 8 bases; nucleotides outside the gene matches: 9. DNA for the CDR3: TGTGCCAGCAGCTCCCGACAGGGGTCTGGGGGGGAGCTGTTTTTT. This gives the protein CASSSRQGSGGELFF.

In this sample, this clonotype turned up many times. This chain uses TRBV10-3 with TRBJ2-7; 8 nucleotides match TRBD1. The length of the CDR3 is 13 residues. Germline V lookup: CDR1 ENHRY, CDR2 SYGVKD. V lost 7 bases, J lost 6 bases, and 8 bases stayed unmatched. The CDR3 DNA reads TGTGCCATCAACCCGGACAGGGCCAGCGAGCAGTACTTC. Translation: CAINPDRASEQYF.

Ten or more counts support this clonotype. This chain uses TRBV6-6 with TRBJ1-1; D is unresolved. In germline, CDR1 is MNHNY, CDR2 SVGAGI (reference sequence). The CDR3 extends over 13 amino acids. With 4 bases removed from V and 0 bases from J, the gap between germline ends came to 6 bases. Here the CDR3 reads CASSSGVNTEAFF. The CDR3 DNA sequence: TGTGCCAGCAGTTCTGGAGTGAACACTGAAGCTTTCTTT.

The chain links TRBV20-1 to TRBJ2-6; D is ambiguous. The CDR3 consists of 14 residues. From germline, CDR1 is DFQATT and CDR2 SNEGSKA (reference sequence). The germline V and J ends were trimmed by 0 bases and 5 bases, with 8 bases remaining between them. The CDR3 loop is CSARDPIRANVLTF. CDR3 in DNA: TGCAGTGCTAGAGATCCCATCAGGGCCAACGTCCTGACTTTC.

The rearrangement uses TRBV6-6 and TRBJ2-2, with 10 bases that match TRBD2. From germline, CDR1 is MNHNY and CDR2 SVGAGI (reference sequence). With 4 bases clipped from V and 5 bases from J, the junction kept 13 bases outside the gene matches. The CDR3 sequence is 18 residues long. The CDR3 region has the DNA TGTGCCAGCAGTTGCATACCCGGACTAGCGGATTCGACCGGGGAGCTGTTTTTT. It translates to CASSCIPGLADSTGELFF.

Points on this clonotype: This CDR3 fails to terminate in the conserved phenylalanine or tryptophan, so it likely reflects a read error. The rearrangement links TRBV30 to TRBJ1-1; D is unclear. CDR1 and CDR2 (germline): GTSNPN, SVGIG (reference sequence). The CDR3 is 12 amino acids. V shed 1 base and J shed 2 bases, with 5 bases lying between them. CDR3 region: CAWSGGNTEAFS. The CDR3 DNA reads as TGTGCCTGGAGTGGGGGAAACACTGAAGCTTTCTCT.

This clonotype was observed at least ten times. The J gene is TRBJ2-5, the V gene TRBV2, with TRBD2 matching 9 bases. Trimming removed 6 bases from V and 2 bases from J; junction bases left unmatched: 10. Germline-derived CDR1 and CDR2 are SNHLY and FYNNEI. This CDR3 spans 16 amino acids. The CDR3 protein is CASRSGRGGIQETQYF. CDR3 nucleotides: TGTGCCAGCAGGTCGGGGCGGGGGGGGATTCAAGAGACCCAGTACTTC.

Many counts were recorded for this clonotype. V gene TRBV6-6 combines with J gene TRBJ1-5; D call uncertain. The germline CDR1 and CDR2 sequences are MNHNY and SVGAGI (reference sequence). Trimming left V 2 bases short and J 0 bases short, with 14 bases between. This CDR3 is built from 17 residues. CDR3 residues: CASSYRARSNSNQPQHF. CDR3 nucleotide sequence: TGTGCCAGCAGTTACCGAGCCCGGAGTAATAGCAATCAGCCCCAGCATTTT.